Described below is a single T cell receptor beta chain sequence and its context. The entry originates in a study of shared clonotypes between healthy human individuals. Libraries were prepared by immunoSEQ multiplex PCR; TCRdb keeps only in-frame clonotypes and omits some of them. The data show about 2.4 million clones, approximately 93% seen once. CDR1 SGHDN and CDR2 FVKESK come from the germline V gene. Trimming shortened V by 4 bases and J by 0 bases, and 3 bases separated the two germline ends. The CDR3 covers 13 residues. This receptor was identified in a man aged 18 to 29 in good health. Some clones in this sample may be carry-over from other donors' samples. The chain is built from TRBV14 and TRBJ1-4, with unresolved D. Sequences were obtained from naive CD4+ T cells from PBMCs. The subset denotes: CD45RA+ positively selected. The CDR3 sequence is CASSLPTNEKLFF. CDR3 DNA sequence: TGTGCCAGCAGCCTCCCAACTAATGAAAAACTGTTTTTT.